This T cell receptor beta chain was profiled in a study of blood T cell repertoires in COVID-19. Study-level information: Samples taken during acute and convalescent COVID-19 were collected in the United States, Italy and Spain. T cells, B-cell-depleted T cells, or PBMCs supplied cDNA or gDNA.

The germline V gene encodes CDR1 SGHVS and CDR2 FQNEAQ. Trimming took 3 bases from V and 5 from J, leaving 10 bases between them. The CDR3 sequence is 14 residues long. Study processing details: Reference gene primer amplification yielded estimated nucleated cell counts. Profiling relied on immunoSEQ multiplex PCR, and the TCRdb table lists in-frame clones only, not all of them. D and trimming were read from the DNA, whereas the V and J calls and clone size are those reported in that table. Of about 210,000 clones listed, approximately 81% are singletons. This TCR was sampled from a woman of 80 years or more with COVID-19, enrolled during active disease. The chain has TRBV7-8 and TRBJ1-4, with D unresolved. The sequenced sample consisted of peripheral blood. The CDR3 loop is CASSFPPGNEKLFF. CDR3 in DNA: TGTGCCAGCAGCTTTCCACCGGGAAATGAAAAACTGTTTTTT.